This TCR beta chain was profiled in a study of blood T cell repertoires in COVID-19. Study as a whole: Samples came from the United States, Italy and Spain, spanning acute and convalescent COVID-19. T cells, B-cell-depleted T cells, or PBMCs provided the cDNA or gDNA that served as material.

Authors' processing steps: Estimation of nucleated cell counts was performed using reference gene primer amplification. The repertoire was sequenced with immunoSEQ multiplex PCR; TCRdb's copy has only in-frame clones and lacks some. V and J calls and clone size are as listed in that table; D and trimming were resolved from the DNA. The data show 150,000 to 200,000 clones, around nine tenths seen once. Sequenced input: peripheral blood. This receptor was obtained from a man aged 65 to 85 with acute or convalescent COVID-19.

The CDR3 sequence is CAWNAGYTGELFF. CDR3 nucleotides: TGTGCCTGGAATGCAGGGTACACCGGGGAGCTGTTTTTT. The gene calls are TRBV30 and TRBJ2-2; tentative D call: TRBD1 (5 bases). V was trimmed by 4 bases and J by 3 bases, leaving 9 bases between them. CDR1 GTSNPN and CDR2 SVGIG come from the germline V gene (reference sequence). The CDR3 totals 13 residues.